These 13 T cell receptor beta chains were sequenced from one sample in a study of spatial heterogeneity in lung cancer (dated by TCRdb to about 2019). The receptor library was made with 5' RACE. Sequenced on a NextSeq 500. The public sequencing data were trimmed at Q25 with fastp and processed into clonotypes with MiXCR by TCRdb, which kept only in-frame beta chains. Each entry merges the rows of one CDR3 protein and shows their most common DNA and genes. A total of approximately 11,000 distinct CDR3 sequences appear in this sample, approximately 15% of them only once. Of the sample, roughly a sixth is held by the ten largest clones. This sample's time point label indicates: sample taken at primary tumor resection. Broad study findings and their caveats: A correlation was observed between the number of expanded intratumoral alpha and beta TCRs and the tumor nonsynonymous mutation count.

Their cognate antigens are unknown. The input for sequencing was lung tumor tissue, taken at surgery. The receptors stem from a male donor with early-stage non-small cell lung cancer.

Only a few counts were recorded for this clonotype. The chain employs TRBV20-1 and TRBJ2-3; TRBD2 matches 12 bases. Germline V gene sequence: CDR1 DFQATT, CDR2 SNEGSKA (reference sequence). There are 16 residues in the CDR3. After removal of 1 base from V and 2 bases from J, the junction contained 4 bases not matched to a gene. Here the CDR3 reads CSARGGTSGFTDTQYF. In DNA, the CDR3 is TGCAGTGCTAGAGGTGGGACTAGCGGGTTCACAGATACGCAGTATTTT.

This chain links TRBV20-1 with TRBJ1-1; D unresolved. This CDR3 spans 13 amino acids. The germline V gene has CDR1 DFQATT and CDR2 SNEGSKA (reference sequence). The ends were cut back, 4 bases at V and 11 bases at J, with 20 bases in the middle. The DNA for the CDR3 is TGCAGTGCTATTTGGGATGGGTCTTCGCGCGCTTTCTTT. This codes for CSAIWDGSSRAFF.

There are many counts of this clonotype. The CDR3 spells CASSLALAGETQYF. DNA of the CDR3: TGTGCCAGCAGCCTCGCACTAGCGGGAGAGACCCAGTACTTC. This rearrangement joins TRBV3-1 to TRBJ2-5, with 9 bases matching TRBD2. CDR1 is LGHDT, CDR2 YNNKEL, per germline (reference sequence). V was clipped by 4 bases and J by 4 bases; unmatched bases: 4. The CDR3 covers 14 residues.

This clonotype was counted many times. The rearrangement uses TRBV20-1 and TRBJ2-1, with D perhaps TRBD1 or TRBD2 (5 bases each). Germline V gene data show CDR1 as DFQATT and CDR2 as SNEGSKA (reference sequence). The CDR3 extends over 13 amino acids. Trimming shortened V by 1 base and J by 2 bases, and 6 bases separated the two germline ends. The CDR3 region is CSARGGTYNEQFF. The CDR3 bases are TGCAGTGCTAGAGGGGGGACCTACAATGAGCAGTTCTTC.

This clonotype was counted ten times or more. This chain joins TRBV7-3 and TRBJ2-7; 9 bases agree with TRBD1. Germline-derived CDR1 and CDR2 are SGHTA and FQGTGA. The CDR3 covers 15 residues. V was pared by 5 bases and J by 5 bases, with 10 bases of the junction left unmatched. DNA for the CDR3: TGTGCCAGCAGCCCCGGGACAGGGAAAGAGGACGAGCAGTACTTC. Translated: CASSPGTGKEDEQYF.

This chain connects TRBV5-8 to TRBJ1-5, with D possibly TRBD1 on 5 matching bases. V was clipped by 1 base and J by 4 bases, with 18 bases between them. This CDR3 spans 17 amino acids. CDR1 is SGHTS and CDR2 is YDEGEE in the germline V gene. The CDR3 spells CASSLNKGLKNNQPQHF. The CDR3, as DNA: TGTGCCAGCAGCTTGAATAAGGGGCTGAAGAATAATCAGCCCCAGCATTTT.

About this clonotype: It is unclear where the CDR3 begins or ends on the DNA, so no DNA is shown, and the CDR3 is as TCRdb lists it. This chain uses TRBV7-2 with TRBJ2-5; the table's D call, TRBD2, was not checked against the DNA. CDR1 SGHTA and CDR2 FQGNSA come from the germline V gene. A total of 20 residues make up the CDR3, ends included. The chain's CDR3 is CASSFYICSARGTVKGTQYF.

This CDR3 reads CASTARVAIPNIQYF. DNA for the CDR3: TGTGCCAGCACCGCACGGGTAGCCATTCCAAACATTCAGTACTTC. The rearrangement links TRBV28 to TRBJ2-4; D is undetermined. This CDR3 is built from 15 residues. CDR1 and CDR2 from the germline V gene are MDHEN and SYDVKM. V gave up 7 bases and J gave up 6 bases, with 19 bases separating them.

This clonotype is classed as medium-sized (0.01 to 0.1%). This chain uses TRBV21-1 with TRBJ1-1. TRBV21-1 is a known pseudogene. This CDR3 is built from 15 residues. CDR3 sequence: CASSKLVREYTEAFF. The DNA for the CDR3 is TGTGCCAGCAGCAAATTGGTAAGGGAGTACACTGAAGCTTTCTTT.

This clonotype was observed at least ten times. The V and J genes are TRBV4-2 and TRBJ1-1; the D is unclear. The CDR3 runs 13 residues. Trimming left V 1 base short and J 5 bases short, with 8 bases between. Germline CDR1 is LGHNA and CDR2 is YNFKEQ. Written as DNA, the CDR3 is TGTGCCAGCAGCCAAGGGCTCGGGACTGAAGCTTTCTTT. Translating it yields CASSQGLGTEAFF.

This clonotype was seen ten or more times. The DNA for the CDR3 is TGTGCCAGCAGCCTTTCGACTAGCGGGAGCCCCGGGGAGCTGTTTTTT. This sequence encodes CASSLSTSGSPGELFF. This rearrangement joins TRBV3-1 to TRBJ2-2; 12 bases are a match to TRBD2. This CDR3 region has 16 residues. V lost 4 bases and J lost 6; bases outside the gene matches: 6. Germline V gene lookup returns CDR1 LGHDT and CDR2 YNNKEL (reference sequence).

This chain joins TRBV20-1 and TRBJ2-7; D possibly corresponds to TRBD2 (5 bases). Germline assignment: CDR1 DFQATT and CDR2 SNEGSKA (reference sequence). The CDR3 runs 12 residues. With 5 bases removed from V and 5 bases from J, the gap between germline ends came to 13 bases. In nucleotides, the CDR3 is TGCAGTGCTCGGGTACTAGTCGACGAGCAGTACTTC. The encoded protein is CSARVLVDEQYF.

This clonotype has at least ten counts. The CDR3 spells CSARDWASGGAYQETQYF. The CDR3, as DNA: TGCAGTGCTAGAGATTGGGCTAGCGGGGGTGCGTACCAAGAGACCCAGTACTTC. The chain couples TRBV20-1 to TRBJ2-5; 10 bases align to TRBD2. The V gene end was trimmed by 0 bases and the J gene end by 0 bases; junction bases not matched to a gene: 10. This CDR3 has 18 residues. CDR1 and CDR2 (germline): DFQATT, SNEGSKA (reference sequence).